This T cell receptor beta chain was retrieved from a study of human T cells and chemical hapten exposure. Across the study: Mostly female patients had alopecia areata, totalis or universalis.

Time point noted: pre-sensitization, week 0. Treatment: therapeutic diphenylcyclopropenone sensitization with weekly scalp DPC. TCRdb re-called the RACE reads with MiXCR, one entry per CDR3 protein. In the table there are tens of thousands of distinct CDR3 sequences, 14% of which are singletons. This clonotype has more than one count but fewer than ten. The CDR3 has 17 residues. V shed 5 bases and J 8 bases; nucleotides not matched to a gene: 12. In germline, CDR1 is SGHVS, CDR2 FQNEAQ. The genes are TRBV7-8 and TRBJ2-1; 13 bases map to TRBD2. This TCR came from a woman between 45 and 65 years old with alopecia areata. Some clones in this sample may be carry-over from other donors' samples. Material: whole blood, obtained in connection with sensitization to the hapten diphenylcyclopropenone (DPC). CDR3 protein: CASSILPRTSGSDEQFF. CDR3 nucleotides: TGTGCCAGCAGCATTCTGCCTCGGACTAGCGGGAGCGATGAGCAGTTCTTC.